Described below is a single T cell receptor (beta chain) sequence and its context. Its antigen is still unknown. The junction does not match germline at one end; this may be a read error. No cell sorting was done before RNA was extracted from the tissue. Donors were chemotherapy-naive, newly diagnosed lung cancer surgical patients in China, August–November 2014. A modified ARM-PCR protocol with three rounds of nested PCR amplified TCRbeta. TCRdb analysed the multiplex PCR reads with MiXCR anew, one entry per CDR3 protein. The data hold tens of thousands of distinct CDR3 sequences, with nearly 70% observed a single time. This CDR3 has 13 amino acids. The germline gives CDR1 SQVTM, CDR2 ANQGSEA. This entry comes from a study of tumor and adjacent non-tumor tissue in lung cancer. Turning to the study itself: Stage I to III disease affected ten to eleven men and about 5 women aged about 31 to 80.

Study-wide results and limits: In normal lung, the top 100 clones were significantly more dominant than in tumor. Compared with tumor, normal lung showed significantly lower TCR diversity.

The rearrangement links TRBV29-1 to TRBJ2-7; D perhaps matches TRBD2 (6 bases). Sequencing input: lung tumor tissue. The receptor comes from a woman in her sixties or seventies with non-small cell lung cancer. DNA of the CDR3: TGCACCATTAGGGCTAGCGCCTCCTACGAGCAGTACTTT. Protein product: CTIRASASYEQYF.